The 23 T cell receptor beta chains below were found in one sample sequenced in a study of T cell repertoires in cytomegalovirus infection. From the reads, TCRdb called clonotypes with MiXCR, one entry per CDR3 protein. The sample records around 740,000 distinct CDR3 sequences, 35% being singletons. Sequenced input: PBMCs. These receptors originate from a human donor in good health (CMV status not recorded). Some clones in this sample may be carry-over from other donors' samples.

V is TRBV11-1 and J is TRBJ2-1, with 8 bases fitting TRBD2. The CDR3 is made up of 12 amino acids. CDR1 SGHAT and CDR2 FQDESV come from the germline V gene (reference sequence). The V and J ends lost 4 bases and 15 bases, in that order; junction bases with no gene match: 8. DNA of the CDR3: TGTGCCAGCAGCTCCTCCGGGACTAGATCGTTCTTC. Amino acids: CASSSSGTRSFF.

About this clonotype itself: A read error is possible here, since a much larger clone lies one base away. The chain links TRBV7-6 to TRBJ2-1; D is perhaps TRBD2 (6 bases). The germline CDR1 and CDR2 sequences are SGHVS and FNYEAQ. V was cut by 4 bases and J by 7 bases, with 11 bases left in between. The CDR3 is made up of 13 amino acids. The CDR3 bases are TGTGCCAGCAGCTGTTTCGGGGGTAATGAGCAGTTCTTC. This gives the protein CASSCFGGNEQFF.

The chain recombines TRBV20-1 with TRBJ2-3; TRBD2 matches at 8 bases. Germline V lookup: CDR1 DFQATT, CDR2 SNEGSKA (reference sequence). V shed 3 bases and J 0 bases; nucleotides not matched to a gene: 5. This CDR3 has 15 amino acids. This CDR3 is CSARIAGRSTDTQYF. The CDR3, as DNA: TGCAGTGCTAGGATAGCGGGAAGAAGCACAGATACGCAGTATTTT.

The genes are TRBV29-1 and TRBJ2-7; D possibly uses TRBD1 or TRBD2 (6 bases each). Trimming removed 8 bases from V and 6 bases from J, with 23 bases in between. The CDR3 runs 14 residues. From germline, CDR1 is SQVTM and CDR2 ANQGSEA. The CDR3 is CSYRRGSANGEQYF. In DNA, the CDR3 is TGCAGCTACCGGAGGGGGAGTGCGAATGGCGAGCAGTACTTC.

V is TRBV5-1 and J is TRBJ2-7; a weak D match, TRBD2 (6 bases). With 0 bases removed from V and 2 bases from J, the gap between germline ends came to 9 bases. The length of the CDR3 is 14 residues. Germline CDR1 is SGHRS and CDR2 is YFSETQ. The CDR3 bases are TGCGCCAGCAGCTTGGCCCCGGGGGCCTACGAGCAGTACTTC. Amino acid sequence: CASSLAPGAYEQYF. Based on the CDR3 plus reference TRBV5-1 and TRBJ2-7, the full variable domain is KAGVTQTPRYLIKTRGQQVTLSCSPISGHRSVSWYQQTPGQGLQFLFEYFSETQRNKGNFPGRFSGRQFSNSRSEMNVSTLELGDSALYLCASSLAPGAYEQYFGPGTRLTVT.

This clonotype has only a few counts. The chain joins TRBV20-1 to TRBJ2-3; 7 nucleotides line up with TRBD1. CDR1 DFQATT and CDR2 SNEGSKA come from the germline V gene (reference sequence). The CDR3 totals 16 residues. The trim removed 4 bases at V and 0 bases at J, leaving 10 bases unmatched. Written as DNA, the CDR3 is TGCAGTGCTATAAACAGGGGATCGTCTAGCACAGATACGCAGTATTTT. Its protein is CSAINRGSSSTDTQYF.

The V and J genes are TRBV27 and TRBJ1-1; the D is unclear. This CDR3 has 12 residues. From germline, CDR1 is MNHEY and CDR2 SMNVEV (reference sequence). The V and J ends lost 7 bases and 1 base respectively, with 7 bases between them. CDR3 loop: CASKRANTEAFF. CDR3 sequence (DNA): TGTGCCAGCAAGCGGGCGAACACTGAAGCTTTCTTT.

In this sample, this clonotype turned up a few times. CDR3 loop: CASSEEVGTENTEAFF. Here the CDR3 DNA reads TGCGCCAGCAGCGAAGAGGTCGGGACAGAGAACACTGAAGCTTTCTTT. The chain couples TRBV10-1 to TRBJ1-1, with 7 positions matching TRBD1. The CDR3 loop spans 16 amino acids. Trimming cost V 6 bases and J 1 base; bases outside gene matches: 11. Germline CDR1 WNHNN, CDR2 SYGVQD (reference sequence).

This clonotype was recorded many times. CDR3 protein: CASSFGVNQPQHF. The CDR3 DNA reads as TGTGCCAGCAGCTTTGGGGTCAATCAGCCCCAGCATTTT. This chain connects TRBV11-2 to TRBJ1-5; D is undetermined. The V end was cut by 3 bases, the J end by 3 bases, with 6 bases between. Germline V gene data show CDR1 as SGHAT and CDR2 as FQNNGV. The CDR3 contains 13 residues.

In its sample, this clonotype was seen many times. The chain carries TRBV27 and TRBJ2-3; D gene uncertain. CDR3 length: 13 amino acids. V dropped 3 bases and J dropped 0 bases, with 4 bases sitting between them. Per germline, CDR1 MNHEY and CDR2 SMNVEV (reference sequence). DNA of the CDR3: TGTGCCAGCAGTTTGTTCAGCACAGATACGCAGTATTTT. Its translation: CASSLFSTDTQYF.

The chain combines TRBV9 with TRBJ1-2; a weak D match, TRBD1 (5 bases). Deletions cut 0 bases from V and 5 bases from J, with 11 bases between. The germline V gene encodes CDR1 SGDLS and CDR2 YYNGEE. The CDR3 contains 14 residues. CDR3 DNA: TGTGCCAGCAGCGTAGACGCGGGGGATTATGGCTACACCTTC. Its protein is CASSVDAGDYGYTF.

In this sample, this clonotype turned up many times. The chain links TRBV7-9 to TRBJ1-1, with D unresolved. Trimming took off 1 base at V and 0 bases at J, with 9 bases between the two ends. Germline CDR1 reads SEHNR; CDR2 reads FQNEAQ (reference sequence). This CDR3 contains 15 residues. The DNA of the CDR3 is TGTGCCAGCAGCTTAGGACGGGGAATGAACACTGAAGCTTTCTTT. It encodes CASSLGRGMNTEAFF. Variable domain in full (rest from reference TRBV7-9 and TRBJ1-1): DTGVSQNPRHKITKRGQNVTFRCDPISEHNRLYWYRQTLGQGPEFLTYFQNEAQLEKSRLLSDRFSAERPKGSFSTLEIQRTEQGDSAMYLCASSLGRGMNTEAFFGQGTRLTVV.

V gene TRBV7-2 combines with J gene TRBJ2-6; D gene unclear. CDR1 is SGHTA and CDR2 is FQGNSA in the germline V gene. V lost 5 bases to trimming and J lost 0 bases, with 14 bases between them. This CDR3 has 17 residues. CDR3 amino acids: CASSVEAYSSGANVLTF. CDR3 nucleotides: TGTGCCAGCAGCGTAGAAGCCTACAGCTCTGGGGCCAACGTCCTGACTTTC.

This clonotype has a handful of counts. The chain carries TRBV2 and TRBJ1-5; 8 bases align to TRBD1. V was clipped by 5 bases and J by 2 bases; unmatched bases: 8. Germline CDR1 SNHLY, CDR2 FYNNEI. The CDR3 spans 16 residues. The CDR3 protein is CASSPGTGLGNQPQHF. DNA for the CDR3: TGTGCCAGCAGTCCCGGGACAGGATTAGGCAATCAGCCCCAGCATTTT.

V gene TRBV19 combines with J gene TRBJ2-6; D is ambiguous. The CDR3 is 13 amino acids. The germline CDR1 and CDR2 sequences are LNHDA and SQIVND (reference sequence). Trimming pared 7 bases from V and 2 bases from J, leaving 6 bases between. The CDR3 sequence is CASKGPGANVLTF. In nucleotides, the CDR3 is TGTGCCAGTAAAGGGCCTGGGGCCAACGTCCTGACTTTC.

Ten or more counts support this clonotype. The genes are TRBV12-3 or TRBV12-4 and TRBJ1-2; D may be TRBD1 (5 bases). Trimming shortened V by 3 bases and J by 7 bases, and 21 bases separated the two germline ends. The CDR3 spans 16 residues. The CDR3 nucleotides are TGTGCCAGCAGTTTGATTACAGGTCCCACGGCGGCTGGCTACACCTTC. It specifies CASSLITGPTAAGYTF.

This clonotype has just a few counts. This sequence joins TRBV10-3 and TRBJ2-3, with 11 bases lining up with TRBD1. Germline CDR1 is ENHRY and CDR2 is SYGVKD. The V gene end was trimmed by 8 bases and the J gene end by 0 bases; junction bases not matched to a gene: 1. CDR3 length: 14 residues. This chain's CDR3 is CAIGTGGSTDTQYF. The CDR3 nucleotides read TGTGCCATCGGGACAGGGGGAAGCACAGATACGCAGTATTTT.

This clonotype turned up a few times. The genes are TRBV6-1 and TRBJ1-5, with TRBD1 identical over 12 bases. Trimming at V came to 6 bases and at J to 5 bases, leaving 11 bases not matched to a gene. The CDR3 consists of 17 residues. Looked up from germline, CDR1 is MNHNS and CDR2 is SASEGT. The CDR3 here is CASRRQTGTGGDQPQHF. The CDR3 nucleotides read TGTGCCAGCAGGAGACAGACAGGGACAGGGGGCGATCAGCCCCAGCATTTT.

A few counts support this clonotype. The chain joins TRBV2 to TRBJ1-5; D not resolved. Germline assignment: CDR1 SNHLY and CDR2 FYNNEI. The CDR3 is 15 residues long. V shed 5 bases and J shed 0 bases, with 11 bases lying between them. The CDR3, as DNA: TGTGCCAGCAGTCAAAACAGAAATAGCAATCAGCCCCAGCATTTT. It specifies CASSQNRNSNQPQHF.

The chain employs TRBV6-1 and TRBJ1-2; D possibly corresponds to TRBD1 (6 bases). Germline V gene data show CDR1 as MNHNS and CDR2 as SASEGT. V lost 6 bases and J lost 8, with 16 bases in between. This CDR3 is 13 amino acids long. The DNA of the CDR3 is TGTGCCAGCAGGAAACGACAGGACGGCGGCTACACCTTC. This translates into CASRKRQDGGYTF.

The rearrangement links TRBV6-6 to TRBJ2-1, with 7 bases matching TRBD2. Unmatched junction bases numbered 17, after V lost 6 bases and J lost 0 bases. Germline V gene sequence: CDR1 MNHNY, CDR2 SVGAGI (reference sequence). The CDR3 runs to 19 residues. The CDR3 region is CASSRGLGPVLSSYNEQFF. For the CDR3, the DNA is TGTGCCAGCAGCCGCGGACTAGGCCCAGTACTTAGCTCCTACAATGAGCAGTTCTTC.

The V gene is TRBV5-6, the J gene TRBJ2-6; 7 bases line up with TRBD1. This CDR3 region has 19 residues. V shed 4 bases, J shed 0 bases, and the junction held 13 bases outside the gene matches. The germline V gene has CDR1 SGHDT and CDR2 YYEEEE. Here the CDR3 DNA reads TGTGCCAGCAGCGGGATCCGGACAGGCGGAAACTCTGGGGCCAACGTCCTGACTTTC. This translates into CASSGIRTGGNSGANVLTF. Supplemented by reference TRBV5-6 and TRBJ2-6, the full variable domain reads DAGVTQSPTHLIKTRGQQVTLRCSPKSGHDTVSWYQQALGQGPQFIFQYYEEEERQRGNFPDRFSGHQFPNYSSELNVNALLLGDSALYLCASSGIRTGGNSGANVLTFGAGSRLTVL.

This clonotype was detected a few times. The rearrangement uses TRBV7-9 and TRBJ2-7; the D gene is possibly TRBD1 (6 bases). Germline-derived CDR1 and CDR2 are SEHNR and FQNEAQ (reference sequence). With 3 bases removed from V and 5 bases from J, the gap between germline ends came to 8 bases. The CDR3 covers 12 residues. The chain's CDR3 is CASSFRDNEQYF. For the CDR3, the DNA is TGTGCCAGCAGCTTCCGGGACAACGAGCAGTACTTC.